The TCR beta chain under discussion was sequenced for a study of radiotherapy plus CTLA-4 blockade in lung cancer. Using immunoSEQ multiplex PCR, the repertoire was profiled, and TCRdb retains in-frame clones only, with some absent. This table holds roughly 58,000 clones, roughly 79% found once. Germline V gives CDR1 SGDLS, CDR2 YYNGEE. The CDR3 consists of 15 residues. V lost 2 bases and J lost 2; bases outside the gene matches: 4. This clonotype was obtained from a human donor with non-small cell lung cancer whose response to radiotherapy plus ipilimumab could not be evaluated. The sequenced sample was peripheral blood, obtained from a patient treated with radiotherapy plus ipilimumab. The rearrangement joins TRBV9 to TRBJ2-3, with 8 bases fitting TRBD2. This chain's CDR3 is CASSVRLATTDTQYF. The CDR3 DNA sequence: TGTGCCAGCAGCGTCCGACTAGCGACCACAGATACGCAGTATTTT.